The T cell receptor beta chain under discussion was sequenced for a study of shared clonotypes between healthy human individuals. The V end was cut by 2 bases, the J end by 4 bases, with 21 bases between. The CDR3 consists of 17 residues. Germline V gene sequence: CDR1 MDHEN, CDR2 SYDVKM. About this clone itself: Its antigen is still unknown.

Data came from immunoSEQ multiplex PCR; TCRdb stores just in-frame clones and leaves some out. The sample contains about 1.4 million clones, around 97% of which appear only once. Study-level results: Non-shared clonotypes showed lower generation probabilities than clonotypes common to all four donors.

Sequencing was done on a sample of naive CD4+ T cells sorted from blood. This sample's subset: CD45RA+ positively selected. The chain combines TRBV28 with TRBJ2-7, with D possibly being TRBD1 (6 bases). The receptor's source is a man younger than 45 in good health. In nucleotides, the CDR3 is TGTGCCAGCAGTTTAAACACTAATAGACAGGCCTCGTACGAGCAGTACTTC. This encodes CASSLNTNRQASYEQYF.